This T cell receptor beta chain emerged from a study of shared clonotypes between healthy human individuals (TCRdb year 2020). Background for the entire study: A couple of women and three men aged 18 to 49 years were included in the cohort. To estimate repertoire size and how much clonotypes are shared between individuals, the study performed deep sequencing of blood TCR repertoires from roughly five healthy adults. Each donor's leukapheresis produced roughly between roughly 0.85 and 10 billion PBMCs. Per donor, three plates each were used for CD4 naive and CD4 memory, two for CD8 naive, and one for CD8 memory. To increase sequencing depth and limit assay-specific biases, TCR repertoire library preparation and sequencing were carried out by different laboratories using diverse techniques. What the work shows at the level of the full study, not this receptor alone: About 5% of naive CD4, more than 3% of naive CD8, 2.3% of memory CD4, and around 0.4% of memory CD8 clonotypes were shared across several donors. Pairwise subsampling indicated that sequencing depth was expected to affect the degree of clonotype sharing among donors. The genetic and exposure-history diversity represented was limited by the small number of donors. Even with the large sequencing depth, rarefaction of the sorted-subset datasets indicated that sequencing was incomplete. Sampling was restricted to blood, and TCR repertoires in tissue are likely to differ from TCR repertoires in blood. Compared with non-shared clonotypes, the clonotypes found in all four sorted-subset donors had higher generation probabilities. Naive subsets generally had larger estimated clonotype richness than memory subsets did.

CDR1 is given as SGHTA and CDR2 as FQGNSA, both from the germline V gene. There are 16 amino acids in the CDR3, from cysteine to phenylalanine inclusive. The read is trimmed to its CDR3 DNA, 48 bases read in frame from base 1. Trimming costs V 1 base and J 3 bases, and their ends lie 12 bases apart. Using the deep immunoSEQ assay, multiplex PCR amplified TCR CDR3 regions from genomic DNA. Extracted genomic DNA from each cell subset was distributed evenly across all wells of several immunoSEQ 96-well plates, and each plate was treated as a replicate. For sorted subsets, each replicate PCR was loaded with around 220 ng genomic DNA, equivalent to some 27,000 T cell genomes. Purified libraries were measured with a Qubit 3.0 fluorometer, size-checked on a Bioanalyzer 2100, and measured again with the KAPA Library Quantification kit. A separate single-read 150-cycle Illumina NextSeq 550 flow cell was used to sequence each immunoSEQ 96-well plate. As for the original processing: Because the immunoSEQ output included only junctional sequences and no quality scores, the filtering could not be the same as the filtering used for full-length reads. To assign V/J genes and CDR3, sequences were annotated using PyIR, a Python wrapper for IgBLAST v1.9, with IMGT germline references. Any read was removed if the V/J assignment was weak (E-value above 1e-6), the CDR3 was missing, or the read contained stop codons, out-of-frame junctions, or ambiguous translated residues. V3J clonotypes were defined as sequences sharing the same inferred V gene, J gene, and CDR3 amino acid sequence. To compute the percentage overlap between repertoires, the number of shared unique clonotypes was divided by the size of the smaller repertoire. Richness of each repertoire was evaluated using RTK rarefaction, the Chao1 estimator, and Recon v2.1 estimates of unobserved clonotypes. Generation probabilities for all TCRbeta clonotypes obtained by the gDNA method from four donors were computed using OLGA. What TCRdb holds here is the immuneACCESS table cut down to in-frame rearrangements. Part of the clones is not present; checked against another copy, under half of the missing clones reflect an unresolved V gene, and the others are unexplained. D and trimming come from the DNA, and the V and J calls and clone size come from that table. Within this sample are 740,000 or so clones, with around four fifths of them counted one time only. Jointly, the top ten make up around 1.8% of the sample.

Notes on this clone: Its antigen is unknown. Per-base quality was not reported, and no clone a single base away is much larger than it.

Donors were healthy HIV-negative adults with no recently reported acute infections or vaccinations. Every donor was a Caucasian adult residing in Nashville, Tennessee, USA. CD4+ T cells were enriched by magnetic negative selection, after which naive cells were positively selected on CD45RA and the negative fraction was taken as the memory subset. Blood was obtained by leukapheresis, after which PBMCs were separated by Ficoll-Histopaque density gradient centrifugation and cryopreserved in liquid nitrogen vapor phase. Analytical flow cytometry was used to check the purity and quantity of every magnetically sorted T cell population. Genomic DNA was isolated from every sorted fraction and measured by UV absorbance on a Nanodrop 2000c.

Input material: memory CD4+ T cells sorted from blood. Sample cell subset or site, as interpreted from the label and publication: CD45RA-negative fraction. The chain is assembled from TRBV7-2 and TRBJ2-2, with the D gene call left open. The TCR comes from a woman aged 30 to 39 in good health. This receptor carries the CDR3 CASSLGTGTYTGELFF. The nucleotides read TGTGCCAGCAGCTTAGGAACCGGTACTTACACCGGGGAGCTGTTTTTT.